These T cell receptor beta chains were read from a single sample in a study of T cells after yellow fever vaccination. TCRdb analysed the 5' RACE reads with MiXCR anew, one entry per CDR3 protein. The sample holds approximately 550,000 distinct CDR3 sequences, about 19% seen once. Sequencing used PBMCs, obtained 15 days after the yellow fever booster vaccination. These receptors were obtained from a young man who received the YFV17D yellow fever vaccine. Both conserved end residues are part of each CDR3. A D gene is named only where the DNA matches it firmly. The size entry is marked missing in some rows and otherwise reads once, few, many or a size class.

size | J | V | D | length | DNA | CDR3
. | TRBJ2-5 | TRBV29-1 | . | 11 | TGCAGCGTTGCGCGAGAGGAGACCCAGTACTTC | CSVAREETQYF
. | TRBJ2-3 | TRBV7-8 | TRBD1 | 15 | TGTGCCAGCAGCTTAGTGGGGACAGCCACAGATACGCAGTATTTT | CASSLVGTATDTQYF
few | TRBJ2-3 | TRBV10-3 | TRBD2 | 13 | TGTGCCGTGACCGGCGGGAGCGGGGATACGCAGTATTTT | CAVTGGSGDTQYF
. | TRBJ2-3 | TRBV19 | . | 15 | TGTGCCAGTAGTATAAGTCTACCAAACCCAGATACGCAGTATTTT | CASSISLPNPDTQYF
few | TRBJ2-3 | TRBV27 | TRBD2 | 15 | TGTGCCAGCAGTTTAATCGGAGCGGGACGGGATACGCAGTATTTT | CASSLIGAGRDTQYF
. | TRBJ2-7 | TRBV6-2/TRBV6-3 | . | 12 | TGTGCCAGCGGGCAGGAAATCTACGAGCAGTACTTC | CASGQEIYEQYF
few | TRBJ2-1 | TRBV28 | . | 16 | TGTGCCAGCAGTGCTGTAGGGGCGGGACCCTACAATGAGCAGTTCTTC | CASSAVGAGPYNEQFF
few | TRBJ2-7 | TRBV3-1 | . | 15 | TGTGCCAGCAGCCGCTCGGAGGGGAGCTCCTACGAGCAGTACTTC | CASSRSEGSSYEQYF
few | TRBJ2-1 | TRBV7-9 | TRBD2 | 14 | TGTGCCAGCTCCGGGGGGAGGGCGAACAATGAGCAGTTCTTC | CASSGGRANNEQFF
few | TRBJ1-4 | TRBV7-9 | . | 15 | TGTGCCAGCAGCTTAGAGGGGGGAACTAATGAAAAACTGTTTTTT | CASSLEGGTNEKLFF
few | TRBJ1-5 | TRBV5-5 | . | 17 | TGTGCCAGCAGTTCACAGGGACGGGGCTTGGGCAATCAGCCCCAGCATTTT | CASSSQGRGLGNQPQHF
. | TRBJ2-5 | TRBV11-2 | . | 18 | TGTGCCAGCAGCTTAGATCCCCGGGGCGGGACGACCAAAGAGACCCAGTACTTC | CASSLDPRGGTTKETQYF
. | TRBJ2-3 | TRBV5-1 | . | 13 | TGCGCCAGCGGCAGCCCCGGTGAGGATACGCAGTATTTT | CASGSPGEDTQYF
. | TRBJ1-6 | TRBV5-6 | . | 14 | TGTGCCAGCAGCCCGGGACCGAATAATTCACCCCTCCACTTT | CASSPGPNNSPLHF
few | TRBJ2-1 | TRBV20-1 | TRBD2 | 15 | TGCAGTGCTAGCGGTAAAACTAGCGTCTACAATGAGCAGTTCTTC | CSASGKTSVYNEQFF
. | TRBJ2-2 | TRBV19 | TRBD2 | 16 | TGTGCCAGTAGTATTGGGACTAGCGTTTACACCGGGGAGCTGTTTTTT | CASSIGTSVYTGELFF
. | TRBJ2-3 | TRBV24-1 | . | 16 | TGTGCCACCAGTGATTCACAGGGTATACAAACAGATACGCAGTATTTT | CATSDSQGIQTDTQYF
few | TRBJ1-1 | TRBV5-1 | . | 16 | TGCGCCAGCAAGTTTACCGCAACGCCCCAGGGCGGTGAAGCTTTCTTT | CASKFTATPQGGEAFF
few | TRBJ2-1 | TRBV20-1 | TRBD1 | 16 | TGCAGTGCTAGAGACCCAGAGACAGGGGGTTTTGGTGAGCAGTTCTTC | CSARDPETGGFGEQFF
. | TRBJ2-2 | TRBV5-6 | . | 13 | TGTGCCAGCAGCTTGGGGTTTTTGAGGGAGCTGTTTTTT | CASSLGFLRELFF
. | TRBJ2-5 | TRBV10-2 | . | 12 | TGCGCCAGCAGACCGCCAGATGGGACCCAGTACTTC | CASRPPDGTQYF
. | TRBJ2-7 | TRBV12-3/TRBV12-4 | . | 16 | TGTGCCAGCAGTTTACGCGGCAGGGATTTCTCCTACGAGCAGTACTTC | CASSLRGRDFSYEQYF
few | TRBJ2-1 | TRBV6-1 | . | 13 | TGTGCCAGCGGTGGGGGATCCTACAATGAGCAGTTCTTC | CASGGGSYNEQFF
. | TRBJ2-5 | TRBV28 | . | 12 | TGTGCCAGCAGCACACAGGGAGAGACCCAGTACTTC | CASSTQGETQYF
once | TRBJ2-5 | TRBV12-3/TRBV12-4 | . | 13 | TGTGCCAGCAGTTTATATGTGGGTGAGACCCAGTACTTC | CASSLYVGETQYF
. | TRBJ2-3 | TRBV7-2 | TRBD2 | 15 | TGTGCCAGCAGCAGAGCAGGACTAGTCTCAGATACGCAGTATTTT | CASSRAGLVSDTQYF
. | TRBJ1-5 | TRBV20-1 | . | 13 | TGCAGTGCTCGCGCGGCAGGTTCTCAGCCCCAGCATTTT | CSARAAGSQPQHF
. | TRBJ2-1 | TRBV18 | . | 13 | TGTGCCAGCTCACCACCGGTCGCGGGAGAGCAGTTCTTC | CASSPPVAGEQFF
. | TRBJ2-2 | TRBV12-3/TRBV12-4 | . | 13 | TGTGCCAGCAGAAGCTTGAACACCGGGGAGCTGTTTTTT | CASRSLNTGELFF
many | TRBJ2-7 | TRBV24-1 | . | 15 | TGTGCCACCAGTGATTCGGCGGGTACCCCCTACGAGCAGTACTTC | CATSDSAGTPYEQYF
few | TRBJ2-1 | TRBV6-2/TRBV6-3 | TRBD2 | 15 | TGTGCCAGCAGCCGACTAGCGGGAGAGAGCAATGAGCAGTTCTTC | CASSRLAGESNEQFF
. | TRBJ2-3 | TRBV6-5 | . | 12 | TGTGCCAGCATAGGTAGCACAGATACGCAGTATTTT | CASIGSTDTQYF
few | TRBJ2-6 | TRBV19 | . | 15 | TGTGCCAGTACCGCCGGGCAGGGCTGGACCAACGTCCTGACTTTC | CASTAGQGWTNVLTF
few | TRBJ2-7 | TRBV21-1 | . | 18 | TGTGCCAGCAGCAAAGTACGAAACCTAGCGGGAGGCTCCTACGAGCAGTACTTC | CASSKVRNLAGGSYEQYF
few | TRBJ2-1 | TRBV5-1 | . | 12 | TGTGCCAGCAGCTTGTCTGGGGGTGAGCAGTTCTTC | CASSLSGGEQFF
. | TRBJ2-1 | TRBV20-1 | . | 14 | TGCAGTGCTCCCGACTACCTCCGTCCCAATGAGCAGTTCTTC | CSAPDYLRPNEQFF
few | TRBJ2-1 | TRBV20-1 | . | 14 | TGCAGTGCTAGAAGGTTAGGTGGTTCGATGATGCAGTTCTTC | CSARRLGGSMMQFF
few | TRBJ2-1 | TRBV30 | TRBD2 | 14 | TGTGCCTGGAGCCAGGGACTAGCGGGCGATGAGCAGTTCTTC | CAWSQGLAGDEQFF
. | TRBJ2-4 | TRBV12-3/TRBV12-4 | TRBD1 | 15 | TGTGCCAGCAGTCCACCCGGGACAGGGGTAGGGGGTCAGTACTTC | CASSPPGTGVGGQYF
. | TRBJ2-3 | TRBV7-8 | . | 15 | TGTGCCAGCAGCTTAGGGGGCGGGGCAGTGGATACGCAGTATTTT | CASSLGGGAVDTQYF